The clone carrying this T cell receptor (beta chain) came up many times. The data stem from a study of T cells in Graves' hyperthyroidism and ophthalmopathy. From RNA transcripts, TCR beta CDR3 regions were amplified. The HTBI primer set was used in a first-round RT-PCR of the TCR CDR3. MiXCR, applied by TCRdb to the multiplex PCR reads, yields one record per CDR3 protein. Here the sample spans 550,000 to 600,000 distinct CDR3 sequences, approximately 15% being singletons. Not enrolled were patients with uncontrolled infection, other autoimmune disease, pregnancy or lactation. The source of this sequence is a young woman with Graves' ophthalmopathy. Sequences were obtained from blood.

CDR3 coding DNA: TGTGCTAGTGGTCTCCCCCCGGGAGATGGGACCTACGAGCAGTACTTC. Residues: CASGLPPGDGTYEQYF. The rearrangement joins TRBV12-5 to TRBJ2-7, with a weak D call TRBD2 (6 bases). This CDR3 contains 16 residues. The V and J ends lost 5 bases and 2 bases respectively, with 19 bases between them. CDR1 is LGHNT and CDR2 is FRNRAP in the germline V gene.